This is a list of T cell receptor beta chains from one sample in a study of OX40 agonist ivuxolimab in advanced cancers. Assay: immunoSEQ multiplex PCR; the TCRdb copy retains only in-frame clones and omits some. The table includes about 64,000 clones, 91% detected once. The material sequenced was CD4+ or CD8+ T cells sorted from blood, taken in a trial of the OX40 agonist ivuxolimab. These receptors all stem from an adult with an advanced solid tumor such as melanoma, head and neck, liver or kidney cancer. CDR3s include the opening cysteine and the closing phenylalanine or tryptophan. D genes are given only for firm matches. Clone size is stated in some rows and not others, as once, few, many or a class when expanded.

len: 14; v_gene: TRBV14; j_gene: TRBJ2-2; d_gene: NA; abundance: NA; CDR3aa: CASSRGIRGGELFF; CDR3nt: TGTGCCAGCAGCCGCGGCATAAGGGGCGGGGAGCTGTTTTTT
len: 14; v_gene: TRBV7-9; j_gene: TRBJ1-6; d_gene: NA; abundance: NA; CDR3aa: CASSLGSYNSPLHF; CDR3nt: TGTGCCAGCAGCCTCGGGAGTTATAATTCACCCCTCCACTTT
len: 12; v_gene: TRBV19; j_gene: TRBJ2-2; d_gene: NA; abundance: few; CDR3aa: CASSIAAGELFF; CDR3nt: TGTGCCAGTAGTATAGCTGCGGGGGAGCTGTTTTTT
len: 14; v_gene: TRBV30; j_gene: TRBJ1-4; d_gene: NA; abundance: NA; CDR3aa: CAWRRGALGEKLFF; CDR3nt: TGTGCCTGGAGACGGGGGGCGTTAGGTGAAAAACTGTTTTTT
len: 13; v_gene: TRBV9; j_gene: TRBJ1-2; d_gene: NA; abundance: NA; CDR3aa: CASSVDGPIGYTF; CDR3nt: TGTGCCAGCAGCGTAGACGGTCCTATCGGCTACACCTTC
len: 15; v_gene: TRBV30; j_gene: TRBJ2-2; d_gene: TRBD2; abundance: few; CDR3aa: CAWLPSGSGTGELFF; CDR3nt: TGTGCCTGGCTTCCTAGCGGGAGCGGCACCGGGGAGCTGTTTTTT
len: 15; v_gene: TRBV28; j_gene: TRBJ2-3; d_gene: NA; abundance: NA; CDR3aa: CASSTQVRLSDTQYF; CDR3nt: TGTGCCAGCAGTACACAGGTTCGGCTTTCAGATACGCAGTATTTT
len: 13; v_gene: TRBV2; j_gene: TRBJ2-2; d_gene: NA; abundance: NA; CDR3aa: CASSKESTGELFF; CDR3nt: TGTGCCAGCAGTAAGGAAAGCACCGGGGAGCTGTTTTTT
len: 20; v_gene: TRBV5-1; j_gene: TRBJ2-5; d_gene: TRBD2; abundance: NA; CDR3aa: CASSSTGGRRLAGGRETQYF; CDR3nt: TGCGCCAGCAGCTCGACAGGGGGCCGCAGACTAGCGGGAGGACGAGAGACCCAGTACTTC
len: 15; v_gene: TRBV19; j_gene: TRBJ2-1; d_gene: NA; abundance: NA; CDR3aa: CASTLRGFRDNEQFF; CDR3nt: TGTGCCAGTACACTTCGAGGTTTTAGAGACAATGAGCAGTTCTTC
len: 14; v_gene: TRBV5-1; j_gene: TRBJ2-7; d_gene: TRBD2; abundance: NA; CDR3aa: CASSLAGGSYEQYF; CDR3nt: TGCGCCAGCAGCTTAGCGGGAGGCTCCTACGAGCAGTACTTC
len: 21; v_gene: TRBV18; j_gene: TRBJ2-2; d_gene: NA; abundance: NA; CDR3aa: CASSQDSGTGLAGGDTGELFF; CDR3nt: TGTGCCAGCTCTCAGGACTCGGGGACAGGGCTGGCGGGAGGGGACACCGGGGAGCTGTTTTTT
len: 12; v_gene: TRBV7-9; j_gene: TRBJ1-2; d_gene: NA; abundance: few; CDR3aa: CASRATGPGYTF; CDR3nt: TGTGCCAGCAGAGCTACAGGGCCTGGCTACACCTTC
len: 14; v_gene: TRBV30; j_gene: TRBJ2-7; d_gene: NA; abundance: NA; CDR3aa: CALKTLGSTYEQYF; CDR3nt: TGTGCCTTGAAAACGCTGGGTTCCACCTACGAGCAGTACTTC
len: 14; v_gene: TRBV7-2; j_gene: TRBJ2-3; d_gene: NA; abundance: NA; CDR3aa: CASRVFLAGDTQYF; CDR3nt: TGTGCCAGCCGTGTTTTTTTGGCGGGAGATACGCAGTATTTT
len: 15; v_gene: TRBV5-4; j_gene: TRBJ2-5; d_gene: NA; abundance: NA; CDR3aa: CASSSSGGDLETQYF; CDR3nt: TGTGCCAGCTCAAGTTCTGGAGGAGATTTAGAGACCCAGTACTTC
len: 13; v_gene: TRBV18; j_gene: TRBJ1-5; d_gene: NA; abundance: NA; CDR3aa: CASTEVPAGPQHF; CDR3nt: TGTGCCAGCACCGAGGTGCCGGCCGGGCCCCAGCATTTT
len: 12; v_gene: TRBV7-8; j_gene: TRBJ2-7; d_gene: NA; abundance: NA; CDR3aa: CASSLRSGEQYF; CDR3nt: TGTGCCAGCAGCCTCCGGAGCGGCGAGCAGTACTTC
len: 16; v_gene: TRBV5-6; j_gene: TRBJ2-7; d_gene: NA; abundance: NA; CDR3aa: CASSNAGTRVTYEQYF; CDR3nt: TGTGCCAGCAGCAATGCTGGGACACGGGTTACCTACGAGCAGTACTTC
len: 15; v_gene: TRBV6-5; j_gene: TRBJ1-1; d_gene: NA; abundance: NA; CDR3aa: CASTFLGLRGTEAFF; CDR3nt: TGTGCCAGCACCTTCCTAGGGTTGCGGGGGACTGAAGCTTTCTTT
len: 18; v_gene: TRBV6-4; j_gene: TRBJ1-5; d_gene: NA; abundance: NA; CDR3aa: CASSDSTGLRGSNQPQHF; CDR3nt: TGTGCCAGCAGTGACTCTACAGGGTTAAGGGGGAGCAATCAGCCCCAGCATTTT
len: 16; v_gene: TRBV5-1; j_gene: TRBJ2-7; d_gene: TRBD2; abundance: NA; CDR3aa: CASSLGGSGSSYEQYF; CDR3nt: TGCGCCAGCAGCTTGGGAGGTAGCGGGAGCTCCTACGAGCAGTACTTC
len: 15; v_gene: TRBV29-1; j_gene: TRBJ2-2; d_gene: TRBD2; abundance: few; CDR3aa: CSVGRSGSSTGELFF; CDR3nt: TGCAGCGTTGGTCGGAGCGGGAGTAGTACCGGGGAGCTGTTTTTT
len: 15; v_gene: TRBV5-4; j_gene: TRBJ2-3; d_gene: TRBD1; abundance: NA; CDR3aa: CASSFRQGATDTQYF; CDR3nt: TGTGCCAGCAGCTTCCGACAGGGGGCAACAGATACGCAGTATTTT
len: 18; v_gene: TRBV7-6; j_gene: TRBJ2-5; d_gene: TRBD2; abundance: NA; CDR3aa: CASSPRTSGPFGQETQYF; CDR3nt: TGTGCCAGCAGCCCCCGGACTAGCGGGCCTTTTGGACAAGAGACCCAGTACTTC
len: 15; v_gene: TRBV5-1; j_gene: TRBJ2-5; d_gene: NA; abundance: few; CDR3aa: CASSLGVPQEETQYF; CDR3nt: TGCGCCAGCAGCTTGGGCGTCCCACAAGAAGAGACCCAGTACTTC
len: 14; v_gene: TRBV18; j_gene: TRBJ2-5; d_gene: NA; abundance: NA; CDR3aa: CASSPGGGSETQYF; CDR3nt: TGTGCCAGCTCACCCGGAGGAGGGTCAGAGACCCAGTACTTC
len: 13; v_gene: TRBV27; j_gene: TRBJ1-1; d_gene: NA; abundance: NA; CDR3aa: CASYSALRTEAFF; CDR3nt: TGTGCCAGCTATTCCGCCCTTCGGACTGAAGCTTTCTTT
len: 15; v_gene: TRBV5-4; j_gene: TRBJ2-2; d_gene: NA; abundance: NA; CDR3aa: CASWSGGTNTGELFF; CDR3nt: TGTGCCAGCTGGAGTGGCGGAACGAACACCGGGGAGCTGTTTTTT
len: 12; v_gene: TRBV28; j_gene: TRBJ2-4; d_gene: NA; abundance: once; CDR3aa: CASSSAGNIQYF; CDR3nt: TGTGCCAGCAGCTCCGCCGGAAACATTCAGTACTTC
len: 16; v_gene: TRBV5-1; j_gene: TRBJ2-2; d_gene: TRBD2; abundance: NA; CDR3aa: CASSLVSGRAAGELFF; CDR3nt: TGCGCCAGCAGCTTGGTTAGCGGGAGGGCTGCCGGGGAGCTGTTTTTT
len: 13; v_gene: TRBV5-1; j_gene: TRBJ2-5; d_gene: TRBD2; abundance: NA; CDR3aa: CASSREGRETQYF; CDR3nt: TGCGCCAGCAGTCGGGAGGGCCGGGAGACCCAGTACTTC
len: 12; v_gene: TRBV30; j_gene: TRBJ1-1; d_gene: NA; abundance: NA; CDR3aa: CACTTGTPEAFF; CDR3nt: TGTGCCTGTACAACAGGGACCCCTGAAGCTTTCTTT
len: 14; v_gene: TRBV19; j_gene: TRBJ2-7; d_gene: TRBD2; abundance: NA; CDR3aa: CASNRGAGDYEQYF; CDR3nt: TGTGCCAGCAATAGAGGGGCGGGGGACTACGAGCAGTACTTC
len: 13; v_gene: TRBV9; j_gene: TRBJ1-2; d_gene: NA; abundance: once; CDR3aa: CASSGSPQGGYTF; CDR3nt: TGTGCCAGCAGCGGCAGCCCCCAGGGCGGCTACACCTTC
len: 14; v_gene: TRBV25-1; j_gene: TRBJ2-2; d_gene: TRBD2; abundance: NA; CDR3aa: CASNPAGEVGELFF; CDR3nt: TGTGCCAGCAATCCAGCGGGAGAAGTCGGGGAGCTGTTTTTT
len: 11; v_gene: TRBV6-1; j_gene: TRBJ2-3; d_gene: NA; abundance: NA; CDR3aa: CASSWTDTQYF; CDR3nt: TGTGCCAGCAGTTGGACAGATACGCAGTATTTT
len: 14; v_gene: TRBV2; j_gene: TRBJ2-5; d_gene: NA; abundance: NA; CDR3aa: CASSGWTDQETQYF; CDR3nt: TGTGCCAGCAGTGGATGGACAGATCAAGAGACCCAGTACTTC
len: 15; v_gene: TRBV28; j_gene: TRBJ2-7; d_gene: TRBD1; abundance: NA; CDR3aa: CASSYPTGAAYEQYF; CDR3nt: TGTGCCAGCAGTTACCCGACAGGGGCCGCCTACGAGCAGTACTTC
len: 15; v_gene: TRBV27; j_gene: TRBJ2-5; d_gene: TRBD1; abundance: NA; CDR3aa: CASSLGQGYQETQYF; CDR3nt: TGTGCCAGCAGTTTGGGACAGGGATACCAAGAGACCCAGTACTTC
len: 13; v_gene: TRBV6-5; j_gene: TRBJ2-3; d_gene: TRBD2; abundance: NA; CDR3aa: CASSFGLAGTQYF; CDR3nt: TGTGCCAGCAGTTTTGGACTAGCGGGGACGCAGTATTTT
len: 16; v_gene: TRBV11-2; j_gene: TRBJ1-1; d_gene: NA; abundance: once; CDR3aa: CASSSVRGGWNTEAFF; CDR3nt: TGTGCCAGCAGCTCGGTTAGAGGAGGGTGGAACACTGAAGCTTTCTTT
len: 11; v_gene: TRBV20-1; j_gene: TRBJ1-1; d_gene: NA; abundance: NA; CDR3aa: CSAEESTEAFF; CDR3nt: TGCAGTGCTGAGGAAAGCACTGAAGCTTTCTTT
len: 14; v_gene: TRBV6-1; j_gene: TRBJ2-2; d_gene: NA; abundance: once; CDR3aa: CASSERDGTGELFF; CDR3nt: TGTGCCAGCAGTGAAAGGGATGGCACCGGGGAGCTGTTTTTT
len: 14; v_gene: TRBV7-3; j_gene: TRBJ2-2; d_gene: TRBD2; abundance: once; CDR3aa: CASSLAGVTGELFF; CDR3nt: TGTGCCAGCAGCTTAGCGGGAGTCACCGGGGAGCTGTTTTTT
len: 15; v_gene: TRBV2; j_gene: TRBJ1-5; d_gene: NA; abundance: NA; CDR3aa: CASSDLTGSNQPQHF; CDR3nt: TGTGCCAGCAGCGACTTAACAGGGAGCAATCAGCCCCAGCATTTT